This is a list of T cell receptor beta chains from one sample in a study of shared clonotypes between healthy human individuals. Generated by immunoSEQ multiplex PCR, the TCRdb table keeps only in-frame clones and is missing some. The sample contains approximately 1.9 million clones, approximately 92% of which appear only once. The specimen was naive CD8+ T cells from PBMCs. These receptors all come from a man aged 18 to 30 in good health. Some clones in this sample may be carry-over from other donors' samples. Both conserved end residues are part of each CDR3. The order of the fields is V gene, D gene, J gene, clone size, CDR3 DNA, CDR3 protein. The D gene is left open where the match is weak. Some rows have no size entry. The others give once, few or many, or a class for an expanded clone.

TRBV9	-	TRBJ2-7	-	TGTGCCAGCAGCGTAGGCCCCCTCTACGAGCAGTACTTC	CASSVGPLYEQYF
TRBV5-6	-	TRBJ2-7	-	TGTGCCAGCAGCCTTACTACCGACTCCTACGAGCAGTACTTC	CASSLTTDSYEQYF
TRBV9	-	TRBJ1-1	few	TGTGCCAGCACGAGGGCGGACAGACACACTGAAGCTTTCTTT	CASTRADRHTEAFF
TRBV6-1	-	TRBJ1-1	-	TGTGCCAGCAGGGATTGGCGGGGTACTGAAGCTTTCTTT	CASRDWRGTEAFF
TRBV7-6	-	TRBJ2-2	-	TGTGCCAGCAGCTTAGACGACCGCGGGCCGGGGACCGGGGAGCTGTTTTTT	CASSLDDRGPGTGELFF
TRBV29-1	-	TRBJ2-3	-	TGCAGCGTCCTCACGGGTAGTTTTATGCGCACAGATACGCAGTATTTT	CSVLTGSFMRTDTQYF
TRBV11-1	-	TRBJ1-2	-	TGTGCCAGCAGCCAGGGACCGTTCTATGGCTACACCTTC	CASSQGPFYGYTF
TRBV27	-	TRBJ2-2	few	TGTGCCAGCAGTTTATCGGGGACCGGGGAGCTGTTTTTT	CASSLSGTGELFF
TRBV27	-	TRBJ1-4	-	TGTGCCAGCAGTCGTCGAACAGGAGCAACTAATGAAAAACTGTTTTTT	CASSRRTGATNEKLFF
TRBV27	-	TRBJ1-1	once	TGTGCCAGCCTTGGGACCTGGAACACTGAAGCTTTCTTT	CASLGTWNTEAFF
TRBV5-6	-	TRBJ2-1	once	TGTGCCAGCAGCCCGAGGCCCGGCCTCAATGAGCAGTTCTTC	CASSPRPGLNEQFF
TRBV28	TRBD2	TRBJ2-7	-	TGTGCCAGCAGCCTGGCGGGAGGGGGGATTTACGAGCAGTACTTC	CASSLAGGGIYEQYF
TRBV7-8	TRBD2	TRBJ2-7	-	TGTGCCAGCAGCTTAGATCGCGGGACTAGGACCTACGAGCAGTACTTC	CASSLDRGTRTYEQYF
TRBV5-6	-	TRBJ1-1	-	TGTGCCAGCAGCTTGGCGGGGACCCTTAGCACTGAAGCTTTCTTT	CASSLAGTLSTEAFF
TRBV25-1	-	TRBJ2-1	-	TGTGCCAGCAGCCTCCGGAGGAATCACTACAATGAGCAGTTCTTC	CASSLRRNHYNEQFF
TRBV14	-	TRBJ2-2	-	TGTGCCAGCAGCCATACAGGGACGGAGCTGTTTTTT	CASSHTGTELFF
TRBV4-3	-	TRBJ2-7	-	TGCGCCAGCAGCCGTATGCAGGGGTTGGAAGACGAGCAGTACTTC	CASSRMQGLEDEQYF
TRBV7-2	-	TRBJ2-7	once	TGTGCCAGCAGCTTAATGGACACTCCCTACGAGCAGTACTTC	CASSLMDTPYEQYF
TRBV14	-	TRBJ2-1	-	TGTGCCAGCAGCCATTGGACCCAGGGGCAGTACAATGAGCAGTTCTTC	CASSHWTQGQYNEQFF
TRBV30	TRBD1	TRBJ1-1	-	TGTGCCTGGAGTTCCGGGACAGGGAACGCTGAAGCTTTCTTT	CAWSSGTGNAEAFF
TRBV27	-	TRBJ1-3	-	TGTGCCAGCGCAGAACGTAGCGGAAACACCATATATTTT	CASAERSGNTIYF
TRBV4-1	-	TRBJ2-7	-	TGCGCCAGCAGCCAAGATCACCGGGAGCACGAGCAGTACTTC	CASSQDHREHEQYF
TRBV28	TRBD1	TRBJ1-3	-	TGTGCCAGCAGACCCCCGAGGGACAGGGGAAATTCTGGAAACACCATATATTTT	CASRPPRDRGNSGNTIYF
TRBV13	TRBD2	TRBJ2-5	-	TGTGCCAGCAGCTGGGGAGCGGGAGGTATTCGAGAGACCCAGTACTTC	CASSWGAGGIRETQYF
TRBV28	-	TRBJ1-1	-	TGTGCCAGCAGTTTGCGAGGCGGACAGAAAGCTTTCTTT	CASSLRGGQKAFF
TRBV11-2	TRBD1	TRBJ2-7	once	TGTGCCAGCAGTGGGACAGGGAGCTCCTACGAGCAGTACTTC	CASSGTGSSYEQYF
TRBV7-3	-	TRBJ1-2	-	TGTGCCAGCAGCCCACACACCGACATGACTTGGGCGGGGCTTCAGGGCTACACCTTC	CASSPHTDMTWAGLQGYTF
TRBV7-6	TRBD2	TRBJ2-7	-	TGTGCCAGCAGCTTAAGAGCGGGAGCCTTCCACGAGCAGTACTTC	CASSLRAGAFHEQYF
TRBV15	TRBD2	TRBJ2-7	-	TGTGCCACCAGAAAGGGAGGGTCTAGCTCCTACGAGCAGTACTTC	CATRKGGSSSYEQYF
TRBV29-1	TRBD1	TRBJ2-1	-	TGCAGCGTTGAAGGGTGGACAGGGGAGATGTACAATGAGCAGTTCTTC	CSVEGWTGEMYNEQFF
TRBV28	-	TRBJ2-5	-	TGTGCCAGCAGCCCTACTATTCGTGCGTGGGGACAAGAGACCCAGTACTTC	CASSPTIRAWGQETQYF
TRBV28	-	TRBJ2-3	-	TGTGCCAGCAGTTTCGGAGGATTCCGGCGCAAGTACACAGATACGCAGTATTTT	CASSFGGFRRKYTDTQYF
TRBV9	TRBD2	TRBJ2-1	-	TGTGCCAGCAGCCATAGCGGGAGCCTGTTTGATGAGCAGTTCTTC	CASSHSGSLFDEQFF
TRBV28	-	TRBJ2-6	-	-	CASSLFLAVEALGANVLTF
TRBV27	-	TRBJ2-2	-	TGTGCCAGCAGTCCCCCCACCGGACAGAACACCGGGGAGCTGTTTTTT	CASSPPTGQNTGELFF
TRBV7-3	TRBD2	TRBJ2-7	-	TGTGCCAGCAGCCTCGGGACTAGCGGGAGGGACTCCTACGAGCAGTACTTC	CASSLGTSGRDSYEQYF
TRBV10-3	-	TRBJ1-5	-	TGTGCCATCAGTGAGGTCTCCCTACAGGGCTCCCCCCAGCATTTT	CAISEVSLQGSPQHF
TRBV29-1	-	TRBJ1-2	-	TGCAGCCTTTGGACAGCTAACTATGGCTACACCTTC	CSLWTANYGYTF
TRBV19	TRBD1	TRBJ2-1	-	TGTGCCAGCACCCGAGGGACAGGGGTTCTAGGCGAGCAGTTCTTC	CASTRGTGVLGEQFF
TRBV11-2	TRBD2	TRBJ2-7	once	TGTGCCAGCAGCCGGGGACTAGCGGACTCCTACGAGCAGTACTTC	CASSRGLADSYEQYF
TRBV27	-	TRBJ2-5	-	TGTGCCAGCAGGCAAGGGTTGAATCTTGAGACCCAGTACTTC	CASRQGLNLETQYF
TRBV4-2	TRBD2	TRBJ2-7	-	TGTGCCAGCAGCCACCGATTTGACGGGAGGGACTCCTACGAGCAGTACTTC	CASSHRFDGRDSYEQYF
TRBV27	-	TRBJ2-3	-	TGTGCCAGCAGCGTAGGAAGTGCGTGGGATACGCAGTATTTT	CASSVGSAWDTQYF
TRBV5-8	-	TRBJ2-7	-	TGTGCCAGCAGCTTGGCGGGTACGGGCTGGCCCTACGAGCAGTACTTC	CASSLAGTGWPYEQYF
TRBV9	-	TRBJ2-7	-	TGTGCCAGCAGCGTAGAGGCGCAGGATTCCTACGAGCAGTACTTC	CASSVEAQDSYEQYF
TRBV5-1	-	TRBJ1-2	once	TGCGCCAGCAGCCCCAGGCCGGGTAACTATGGCTACACCTTC	CASSPRPGNYGYTF
TRBV9	TRBD1	TRBJ1-2	once	TGTGCCAGCAGCGATGACAGGGGGGAATATGGCTACACCTTC	CASSDDRGEYGYTF
TRBV29-1	TRBD2	TRBJ2-1	-	TGCAGCGTTTCCCGGACTAGCGGGACAGATGAGCAGTTCTTC	CSVSRTSGTDEQFF
TRBV11-2	-	TRBJ2-2	-	TGTGCCAGCGATGAGGGTAACACCGGGGAGCTGTTTTTT	CASDEGNTGELFF
TRBV7-2	-	TRBJ2-5	-	TGTGCCAGCAGCGTGACAGGCGCCCTTCAAGAGACCCAGTACTTC	CASSVTGALQETQYF
TRBV14	-	TRBJ2-7	-	TGTGCCAGCAGCCAAGGGGGGAGCGAGCAGTACTTC	CASSQGGSEQYF
TRBV5-4	-	TRBJ1-1	-	TGTGCCGCCTGTGGGGAAGCGAACACTGAAGCTTTCTTT	CAACGEANTEAFF
TRBV9	-	TRBJ2-2	-	TGTGCCAGCAGCGTAGCGGGGAAGAACACCGGGGAGCTGTTTTTT	CASSVAGKNTGELFF
TRBV7-9	TRBD2	TRBJ2-3	once	TGTGCCAGCAGCCTAGCGGGAGTGGCGGATACGCAGTATTTT	CASSLAGVADTQYF
TRBV7-2	TRBD2	TRBJ2-1	-	TGTGCCAGCAGCGTAGATATCCGACTAGCGGGGTCCTACAATGAGCAGTTCTTC	CASSVDIRLAGSYNEQFF
TRBV27	-	TRBJ2-7	-	TGTGCCAGCAGCCCACAGTGGGCTATCGACGAGCAGTACTTC	CASSPQWAIDEQYF
TRBV28	TRBD2	TRBJ2-7	-	TGTGCCAGCAGTACAAGGACTAGCGGGAGCCCATACGAGCAGTACTTC	CASSTRTSGSPYEQYF
TRBV4-1	TRBD2	TRBJ2-2	-	TGCGCCAGCAGCCAAGTCCGCGGGAGAGTCACCGGGGAGCTGTTTTTT	CASSQVRGRVTGELFF
TRBV11-2	TRBD1	TRBJ1-2	-	TGTGCCAGCAGCTTAGATCCGACAGGGGGTAGGACTAACTATGGCTACACCTTC	CASSLDPTGGRTNYGYTF
TRBV7-3	-	TRBJ1-2	-	TGTGCCAGCAGCTTAATAGGGGGACGCAACTACACCTTC	CASSLIGGRNYTF